This T cell receptor beta chain appears in the sequencing data of a study of early T cells in non-severe SARS-CoV-2 infection. Points from the study as a whole: VDJdb matches were skewed toward anti-spike CD8 T cell responses.

This clonotype has ten or more counts. The antigen remains unidentified. TCRdb re-analysed the 5' RACE reads in MiXCR, keeping a single row per CDR3 protein. The sample yields just under 65,000 distinct CDR3 sequences, 10% to 12% seen once. Here the sequenced sample was whole blood, taken at baseline. This receptor was taken from an adult who was a healthcare worker with PCR-confirmed SARS-CoV-2 infection or an uninfected control (not recorded which).

The CDR3 is CATRQPRDNSPLHF. The CDR3 DNA is TGCGCCACAAGACAGCCGAGGGATAATTCACCCCTCCACTTT. The rearrangement links TRBV10-2 to TRBJ1-6; tentatively, D is TRBD1 (5 bases). From germline, CDR1 is WSHSY and CDR2 SAAADI. The V end lost 10 bases, the J end lost 5 bases, and 15 bases lay between the germline ends. The CDR3 length is 14 residues.